The 14 T cell receptor beta chains below all came from one sample that was sequenced in a study of T cell responses to AZD1222 COVID-19 vaccine (dated by TCRdb to the early 2020s). The intended sense of this specimen's time point label: baseline before first vaccination. The library was generated by the immunoSEQ multiplex PCR assay. TCRdb re-hosts the immuneACCESS table, in-frame sequences only. Its copies lack some clones; in the studies checked, an unresolved V gene accounts for under half of them, and the cause for the rest is not known. In all, the sample holds some 150,000 clones, and approximately 90% of those were seen once. 1.5% to 2% of the sample is held by the ten biggest clonotypes. The sequenced sample was peripheral blood, obtained on day 0 of AZD1222 vaccination. The receptors shown here come from an adult in good health.

In nucleotides, the CDR3 is TGCAGTGCTAGATTCGGGGCGCAGGCTTTCTTT. Amino acid sequence: CSARFGAQAFF. The chain combines TRBV20-1 with TRBJ1-1, with a tentative D call TRBD1 (5 bases). Trimming took off 2 bases at V and 11 bases at J, with 12 bases between the two ends. CDR3 size: 11 residues. Germline CDR1 DFQATT, CDR2 SNEGSKA (reference sequence).

The V gene is TRBV5-6, the J gene TRBJ2-7; the D is unclear. V dropped 6 bases and J dropped 0 bases, with 10 bases sitting between them. The CDR3 spans 13 residues. CDR1 is SGHDT and CDR2 is YYEEEE in the germline V gene. In DNA form, the CDR3 reads TGTGCCAGCAACGGACCATCCTCCTACGAGCAGTACTTC. Translating gives CASNGPSSYEQYF.

The CDR3 sequence is CATSRDPRRNSNQPQHF. CDR3 DNA sequence: TGTGCCACCAGCAGAGACCCAAGACGGAATAGCAATCAGCCCCAGCATTTT. The chain recombines TRBV15 with TRBJ1-5; D unclear. Germline CDR1 and CDR2: LNHNV and YYDKDF (reference sequence). Trimming left V 0 bases short and J 0 bases short, with 12 bases between. The CDR3 has 17 residues. Based on the CDR3 plus reference TRBV15 and TRBJ1-5, the full variable domain is DAMVIQNPRYQVTQFGKPVTLSCSQTLNHNVMYWYQQKSSQAPKLLFHYYDKDFNNEADTPDNFQSRRPNTSFCFLDIRSPGLGDTAMYLCATSRDPRRNSNQPQHFGDGTRLSIL.

This rearrangement joins TRBV11-2 to TRBJ2-2; TRBD1 is a possible D gene (6 bases). The CDR3 is made up of 13 amino acids. Germline-derived CDR1 and CDR2 are SGHAT and FQNNGV. Trimming removed 6 bases from V and 6 bases from J, with 11 bases in between. CDR3 DNA sequence: TGTGCCAGCAGTCGACAGGTCCCCGGGGAGCTGTTTTTT. This translates into CASSRQVPGELFF. The whole variable domain, remainder taken from reference TRBV11-2 and TRBJ2-2, is EAGVAQSPRYKIIEKRQSVAFWCNPISGHATLYWYQQILGQGPKLLIQFQNNGVVDDSQLPKDRFSAERLKGVDSTLKIQPAKLEDSAVYLCASSRQVPGELFFGEGSRLTVL.

This chain connects TRBV7-8 to TRBJ1-2; 8 nucleotides match TRBD1. The trim removed 2 bases at V and 5 bases at J, leaving 13 bases unmatched. The germline gives CDR1 SGHVS, CDR2 FQNEAQ. This CDR3 contains 17 residues. Here the CDR3 DNA reads TGTGCCAGCAGCTTACTAAACCGGACAGGGCAGGGGTATGGCTACACCTTC. It translates to CASSLLNRTGQGYGYTF.

The chain joins TRBV4-1 to TRBJ2-5; 7 positions match TRBD1. This CDR3 region has 14 residues. In germline, CDR1 is MGHRA, CDR2 YSYEKL. The junction had 3 bases not matched to a gene; V was cut back by 3 bases and J by 2 bases. CDR3 nucleotide sequence: TGCGCCAGCAGCCACATGGGACAGCAAGAGACCCAGTACTTC. Protein sequence: CASSHMGQQETQYF.

This clone was detected once. The chain employs TRBV9 and TRBJ1-4; D might be TRBD1 (6 bases). Germline CDR1 SGDLS, CDR2 YYNGEE. Trimming left V 4 bases short and J 3 bases short, with 13 bases between. The CDR3 sequence is 15 residues long. CDR3 in amino acids: CASSLDSRPNEKLFF. The CDR3 DNA sequence: TGTGCCAGCAGCTTGGACAGCCGCCCTAATGAAAAACTGTTTTTT.

This clone has just a few counts. V is TRBV15 and J is TRBJ1-2; D is ambiguous. The CDR3 is 15 amino acids. Trimming cost V 0 bases and J 4 bases, with 12 bases left between them. Germline CDR1 reads LNHNV; CDR2 reads YYDKDF (reference sequence). The CDR3 spells CATSRDLPELYGYTF. Here the CDR3 DNA reads TGTGCCACCAGCAGAGATTTGCCAGAGCTCTATGGCTACACCTTC.

This chain joins TRBV27 and TRBJ2-1; TRBD1 agrees at 10 bases. The CDR3 length is 13 residues. Germline V CDR1 and CDR2: MNHEY, SMNVEV (reference sequence). The V and J ends lost 8 bases and 8 bases, in that order; junction bases with no gene match: 6. CDR3 in amino acids: CASWGQGRYEQFF. The CDR3 DNA reads TGTGCCAGCTGGGGACAGGGGAGGTATGAGCAGTTCTTC.

The chain carries TRBV28 and TRBJ2-2; 8 bases line up with TRBD1. Germline V gene sequence: CDR1 MDHEN, CDR2 SYDVKM. The CDR3 has 14 amino acids. Trimming took 5 bases from V and 5 from J; bases not matched to a gene: 4. In DNA form, the CDR3 reads TGTGCCAGCAGTCGGACAGGGAAAACCGGGGAGCTGTTTTTT. It encodes CASSRTGKTGELFF.

This clone was detected a few times. V and J are TRBV5-8 and TRBJ2-7; no clear D gene. There are 13 residues in the CDR3. The V and J ends lost 1 base and 3 bases respectively, with 8 bases between them. Germline-derived CDR1 and CDR2 are SGHTS and YDEGEE. The CDR3 nucleotides are TGTGCCAGCAGCTTGACAGAGCGCTACGAGCAGTACTTC. This codes for CASSLTERYEQYF.

About this clone itself: This same CDR3 is encoded by further DNA sequences in the sample. The chain uses TRBV9 and TRBJ1-2; D may be TRBD1 (5 bases). The CDR3 is 14 residues long. In germline, CDR1 is SGDLS, CDR2 YYNGEE. The V and J ends lost 0 bases and 2 bases respectively, with 8 bases between them. The CDR3 is CASSVADRNYGYTF. The CDR3 nucleotides read TGTGCCAGCAGCGTAGCCGACAGAAACTATGGCTACACCTTC.

The chain recombines TRBV6-2 or TRBV6-3 with TRBJ1-1; TRBD1 agrees at 7 bases. Germline V gene lookup returns CDR1 MNHEY and CDR2 SVGEGT. Trimming at V came to 5 bases and at J to 0 bases, leaving 6 bases not matched to a gene. This CDR3 is 15 amino acids long. The chain's CDR3 is CASSPTGTVNTEAFF. The CDR3 region has the DNA TGTGCCAGCAGTCCCACCGGGACAGTGAACACTGAAGCTTTCTTT.

This chain uses TRBV7-9 with TRBJ1-1; D is possibly TRBD1 (5 bases). The CDR3 contains 14 residues. Germline V gives CDR1 SEHNR, CDR2 FQNEAQ (reference sequence). V dropped 4 bases and J dropped 1 base, with 10 bases sitting between them. The CDR3: CASSSTGANTEAFF. For the CDR3, the DNA is TGTGCCAGCAGCTCAACCGGGGCGAACACTGAAGCTTTCTTT.